This T cell receptor beta chain is drawn from a study of blood T cells in healthy people across ages. CDR1 and CDR2 (germline): LGHDT, YNNKEL (reference sequence). CDR3 length equals 15 residues. Trimming stripped 0 bases from V and 5 bases from J, with 10 bases between. Sample-barcoded 5' priming and a J-beta primer mix drove a second PCR of 7 to 11 cycles. TCRdb redid the calling of the 5' RACE reads with MiXCR, one entry per CDR3 protein. Seen here are about 830,000 distinct CDR3 sequences, around 62% observed once, and the top ten hold roughly 26%. The rearrangement links TRBV3-1 to TRBJ1-4, with D maybe TRBD1 (5 bases). Sequences were obtained from blood. The sequence came from a young man in good health. The CDR3 region is CASSQDGGGNEKLFF. The CDR3 bases are TGTGCCAGCAGCCAAGATGGCGGGGGGAATGAAAAACTGTTTTTT.